Following are 30 T cell receptor beta chains from one sample sequenced in a study of T-cell reconstitution after alpha-beta-depleted transplantation in children. Construction of the TCRbeta library involved unique molecular identifiers. One entry per CDR3 protein results from TCRdb running MiXCR on the PCR reads. The table includes 200,000 or so distinct CDR3 sequences, 5% to 6.5% detected once. The sample consisted of PBMCs, taken before TCRalphabeta/CD19-depleted stem cell transplant. Receptor source: a girl under three years old with combined immunodeficiency, due to receive a stem cell transplant.

This clonotype was observed many times. This chain links TRBV6-5 with TRBJ2-1, with 8 bases identical to TRBD2. The germline V gene has CDR1 MNHEY and CDR2 SVGAGI. V shed 10 bases, J shed 4 bases, and the junction held 21 bases outside the gene matches. The CDR3 is 18 residues long. CDR3 amino acids: CATEASAAGARSYNEQFF. CDR3 coding DNA: TGTGCCACCGAGGCCAGTGCAGCGGGAGCGCGAAGTTACAATGAGCAGTTCTTC.

This clonotype has a count of ten or more. V is TRBV20-1 and J is TRBJ2-7, with TRBD2 identical over 10 bases. V lost 6 bases and J lost 0; bases outside the gene matches: 8. The CDR3 is made up of 15 amino acids. CDR1 is DFQATT, CDR2 SNEGSKA, per germline (reference sequence). CDR3 residues: CSATETSGFSYEQYF. In DNA, the CDR3 is TGCAGTGCGACTGAGACTAGCGGGTTCTCCTACGAGCAGTACTTC.

This clonotype was observed at least ten times. The CDR3 spells CASSRTSNEQFF. The CDR3 bases are TGTGCCAGCAGCCGGACTAGCAATGAGCAGTTCTTC. The chain uses TRBV5-6 and TRBJ2-1; 7 bases align to TRBD2. Germline V CDR1 and CDR2: SGHDT, YYEEEE. Unmatched junction bases numbered 1, after V lost 4 bases and J lost 6 bases. This CDR3 comprises 12 residues.

The V call is TRBV20-1, the J call TRBJ2-1; the D gene is possibly TRBD1 (6 bases). V shed 6 bases and J shed 0 bases, with 18 bases lying between them. CDR3 length equals 16 residues. Germline V gene lookup returns CDR1 DFQATT and CDR2 SNEGSKA (reference sequence). CDR3 in DNA: TGCAGTGCCGACATAGCGACAGGCGGCTCCTACAATGAGCAGTTCTTC. Its translation is CSADIATGGSYNEQFF.

This clonotype has a handful of counts. The chain uses TRBV6-4 and TRBJ1-2, with a tentative D call TRBD1 (6 bases). From germline, CDR1 is MRHNA and CDR2 SNTAGT. This CDR3 spans 19 amino acids. The V end lost 6 bases, the J end lost 0 bases, and 26 bases lay between the germline ends. This CDR3 reads CASRGTGSRVLPTNYGYTF. For the CDR3, the DNA is TGTGCCAGCAGGGGAACAGGGTCACGGGTCCTCCCCACTAACTATGGCTACACCTTC.

A remark on this clonotype: It is likely a read error, because the conserved phenylalanine at the end of the CDR3 is missing. The chain is built from TRBV28 and TRBJ1-5, with 8 bases that match TRBD1. V was clipped by 5 bases and J by 6 bases; unmatched bases: 12. CDR1 is MDHEN, CDR2 SYDVKM, per germline. CDR3 length equals 16 residues. The DNA of the CDR3 is TGTGCCAGCAGTAATTCGGACAGGGTAAAGTTTCAGCCCCAGCATTAT. It yields the protein CASSNSDRVKFQPQHY.

This clonotype was detected ten times or more. The chain recombines TRBV7-9 with TRBJ2-5; a possible D gene is TRBD2 (5 bases). CDR3 length equals 14 residues. V was cut by 4 bases and J by 4 bases, with 13 bases left in between. Germline CDR1 and CDR2: SEHNR and FQNEAQ (reference sequence). As DNA, the CDR3 is TGTGCCAGCAGCTCATCCCTCCGGGGAGAGACCCAGTACTTC. Its translation is CASSSSLRGETQYF.

Ten or more counts support this clonotype. The V gene is TRBV6-5, the J gene TRBJ2-5; tentatively, D is TRBD2 (6 bases). Germline V gives CDR1 MNHEY, CDR2 SVGAGI. This CDR3 contains 16 residues. V gave up 5 bases and J gave up 3 bases, with 19 bases separating them. The CDR3 reads CASSPPGIAEKETQYF. In DNA form, the CDR3 reads TGTGCCAGCAGTCCCCCGGGGATAGCGGAAAAAGAGACCCAGTACTTC.

This clonotype was found a few times. The chain combines TRBV7-2 with TRBJ1-1, with D hard to call. Trimming stripped 2 bases from V and 0 bases from J, with 10 bases between. Germline loops: CDR1 SGHTA, CDR2 FQGNSA. The CDR3 is made up of 15 amino acids. CDR3 loop: CASSLRLHMNTEAFF. In DNA, the CDR3 is TGTGCCAGCAGCTTAAGATTACATATGAACACTGAAGCTTTCTTT.

The table lists this clonotype with many counts. The chain employs TRBV7-9 and TRBJ1-1; D may be TRBD1 (6 bases). The CDR3 runs to 14 residues. Trimming removed 3 bases from V and 1 base from J, with 9 bases in between. Germline-derived CDR1 and CDR2 are SEHNR and FQNEAQ (reference sequence). The CDR3 DNA sequence: TGTGCCAGCAGCTTGGGGGCCACGAACACTGAAGCTTTCTTT. Protein product: CASSLGATNTEAFF.

The chain has TRBV30 and TRBJ2-7; 7 nucleotides align to TRBD2. The CDR3 loop spans 16 amino acids. V was clipped by 3 bases and J by 2 bases; unmatched bases: 13. Germline values: CDR1 GTSNPN, CDR2 SVGIG (reference sequence). This CDR3 reads CAWSLLGLGGAYEQYF. DNA of the CDR3: TGTGCCTGGAGCCTCCTCGGGTTGGGGGGGGCCTACGAGCAGTACTTC.

This clonotype was recorded many times. The chain couples TRBV14 to TRBJ2-7; TRBD1 matches at 10 bases. The trim removed 3 bases at V and 3 bases at J, leaving 2 bases unmatched. Germline V gives CDR1 SGHDN, CDR2 FVKESK. The CDR3 runs 14 residues. CDR3 region: CASSHWTGGYEQYF. CDR3 coding DNA: TGTGCCAGCAGCCATTGGACAGGGGGCTACGAGCAGTACTTC.

This clonotype occurred many times. The genes are TRBV4-2 and TRBJ2-1; 7 nucleotides match TRBD2. The ends lost 0 bases at V and 5 bases at J; junction bases unmatched: 7. Germline V gene data show CDR1 as LGHNA and CDR2 as YNFKEQ. The CDR3 sequence is 16 residues long. The CDR3 region is CASSQDQAGTNNEQFF. CDR3 in DNA: TGTGCCAGCAGCCAAGATCAAGCGGGGACTAACAATGAGCAGTTCTTC.

Concerning this clonotype itself: This may be a read error, as it is one base from a much larger clone. V and J are TRBV2 and TRBJ2-2; D remains ambiguous. Trimming removed 6 bases at V and 1 base at J, with 6 bases between. CDR1 SNHLY and CDR2 FYNNEI come from the germline V gene. CDR3 length: 13 amino acids. The CDR3 DNA sequence: TGTGCCAGCAGGGACCAGAACACCGGGGAGCTGTTTTTT. This codes for CASRDQNTGELFF.

This clonotype was observed many times. This CDR3 reads CASSPTGSYEQYF. The CDR3 DNA sequence: TGTGCCAGCAGTCCGACAGGGAGCTACGAGCAGTACTTC. The genes are TRBV27 and TRBJ2-7, with 7 bases lining up with TRBD1. Germline V CDR1 and CDR2: MNHEY, SMNVEV (reference sequence). The CDR3 extends over 13 amino acids. With 5 bases clipped from V and 3 bases from J, the junction kept 4 bases outside the gene matches.

This clonotype was observed at least ten times. This chain joins TRBV20-1 and TRBJ2-7; 10 bases are shared with TRBD1. The V gene's germline CDR1 is DFQATT and CDR2 SNEGSKA (reference sequence). CDR3 length: 13 residues. J gave up 4 bases and V 3 bases, and 3 bases lay outside the gene matches. The CDR3 loop is CSARRQGAYEQYF. CDR3 in DNA: TGCAGTGCTAGGAGACAGGGGGCATACGAGCAGTACTTC.

The gene calls are TRBV3-1 and TRBJ2-1; 12 nucleotides align to TRBD2. J was trimmed by 2 bases and V by 0 bases; bases with no gene match: 5. The germline V gene has CDR1 LGHDT and CDR2 YNNKEL (reference sequence). The CDR3 spans 18 residues. The CDR3 nucleotides read TGTGCCAGCAGCCAAGATCAGACTAGCGGGAGTCCCTACAATGAGCAGTTCTTC. It yields the protein CASSQDQTSGSPYNEQFF.

In this sample, this clonotype turned up many times. V gene TRBV4-2 combines with J gene TRBJ1-1; 10 bases align to TRBD1. Germline assignment: CDR1 LGHNA and CDR2 YNFKEQ. This CDR3 is built from 14 residues. V was pared by 3 bases and J by 6 bases, with 4 bases of the junction left unmatched. CDR3 nucleotide sequence: TGTGCCAGCAGCCAGACCGGGACAGGGGCTGAAGCTTTCTTT. It codes for CASSQTGTGAEAFF.

This clonotype was observed many times. The rearrangement links TRBV20-1 to TRBJ2-1, with 13 bases that match TRBD2. This CDR3 has 13 amino acids. V shed 3 bases and J 7 bases; nucleotides not matched to a gene: 0. Germline lookup yields CDR1 DFQATT and CDR2 SNEGSKA (reference sequence). CDR3 in amino acids: CSARGLAGNEQFF. Written as DNA, the CDR3 is TGCAGTGCTAGGGGACTAGCGGGGAATGAGCAGTTCTTC.

This clonotype was found many times. This rearrangement joins TRBV7-2 to TRBJ1-2; the D gene is possibly TRBD1 (5 bases). V was pared by 1 base and J by 6 bases, with 15 bases between. Per the germline V gene, CDR1 is SGHTA and CDR2 is FQGNSA. This CDR3 is built from 15 residues. This CDR3 reads CASSLVWQGRDGYTF. Here the CDR3 DNA reads TGTGCCAGCAGCTTAGTTTGGCAGGGCCGGGATGGCTACACCTTC. Supplemented by reference TRBV7-2 and TRBJ1-2, the full variable domain reads GAGVSQSPSNKVTEKGKDVELRCDPISGHTALYWYRQSLGQGLEFLIYFQGNSAPDKSGLPSDRFSAERTGGSVSTLTIQRTQQEDSAVYLCASSLVWQGRDGYTFGSGTRLTVV.

This clonotype was found many times. The gene calls are TRBV7-9 and TRBJ2-7, with D hard to call. V was cut by 3 bases and J by 4 bases, with 13 bases left in between. CDR1 is SEHNR, CDR2 FQNEAQ, per germline (reference sequence). The CDR3 is 14 residues long. The CDR3 DNA sequence: TGTGCCAGCAGCTTGTCTTCCTATCGGTACGAGCAGTACTTC. Amino acids: CASSLSSYRYEQYF.

This clonotype was recorded at least ten times. The V and J genes are TRBV28 and TRBJ2-1; 7 bases are shared with TRBD2. The CDR3 has 15 residues. Trimming cost V 5 bases and J 4 bases; bases outside gene matches: 8. The V gene's germline CDR1 is MDHEN and CDR2 SYDVKM. The chain's CDR3 is CASSPGGMRYNEQFF. The CDR3 DNA reads as TGTGCCAGCAGTCCGGGGGGAATGCGATACAATGAGCAGTTCTTC.

This clonotype showed up many times. This rearrangement joins TRBV7-6 to TRBJ2-7, with D possibly TRBD1 on 5 matching bases. CDR3 length: 14 amino acids. Germline V gives CDR1 SGHVS, CDR2 FNYEAQ. V lost 5 bases and J lost 3, with 14 bases in between. CDR3 region: CASSPDTADYEQYF. CDR3 DNA sequence: TGTGCCAGCAGCCCGGACACGGCAGACTACGAGCAGTACTTC.

The rearrangement uses TRBV20-1 and TRBJ1-4, with 10 bases that match TRBD1. The CDR3 runs to 16 residues. J gave up 8 bases and V 5 bases, and 14 bases lay outside the gene matches. CDR1 is DFQATT and CDR2 is SNEGSKA in the germline V gene (reference sequence). The CDR3 here is CSAPSNLGQGGEKLFF. As DNA, the CDR3 is TGCAGTGCTCCCAGTAACCTCGGACAGGGGGGGGAAAAACTGTTTTTT.

This clonotype showed up many times. The V call is TRBV2, the J call TRBJ2-1, with 7 nucleotides matching TRBD1. Germline values: CDR1 SNHLY, CDR2 FYNNEI. This CDR3 contains 18 residues. The V segment lost 6 bases and the J segment 2 bases; nucleotides outside the gene matches: 16. CDR3 residues: CASRGDDTGTATYNEQFF. As DNA, the CDR3 is TGTGCCAGCAGGGGGGACGATACCGGGACAGCCACCTACAATGAGCAGTTCTTC.

The table lists this clonotype with many counts. The V call is TRBV5-1, the J call TRBJ1-1, with D maybe TRBD1 (5 bases). The CDR3 is 16 amino acids. From germline, CDR1 is SGHRS and CDR2 YFSETQ. V shed 0 bases and J shed 5 bases, with 17 bases lying between them. Written as DNA, the CDR3 is TGCGCCAGCAGCTTGGTCTTTGGGGACGGTATGACTGAAGCTTTCTTT. Protein product: CASSLVFGDGMTEAFF.

This clonotype was recorded many times. V gene TRBV4-3 combines with J gene TRBJ2-7; D gene ambiguous. The V end was cut by 1 base, the J end by 9 bases, with 13 bases between. CDR1 is LGHNA, CDR2 YSLEER, per germline. CDR3 length: 13 residues. The CDR3 nucleotides read TGCGCCAGCAGCCAAGCCCAAGGGTGGGTGCAGTACTTC. Protein product: CASSQAQGWVQYF.

This clonotype was recorded many times. The V call is TRBV12-3 or TRBV12-4, the J call TRBJ1-1, with D uncertain. V lost 6 bases and J 3 bases, leaving 17 bases between the germline ends. The CDR3 is made up of 15 amino acids. CDR3 region: CASSVARVPHTEAFF. The CDR3 nucleotides are TGTGCCAGCAGCGTGGCGCGGGTACCCCACACTGAAGCTTTCTTT.

Many counts were recorded for this clonotype. The chain recombines TRBV19 with TRBJ1-1; 8 nucleotides align to TRBD1. The CDR3 spans 14 residues. Germline CDR1 and CDR2: LNHDA and SQIVND (reference sequence). The trim removed 9 bases at V and 2 bases at J, leaving 8 bases unmatched. This chain's CDR3 is CASPSTGANTEAFF. CDR3 coding DNA: TGTGCCAGCCCGTCGACAGGGGCAAACACTGAAGCTTTCTTT.

This clonotype was seen repeatedly, ten times or more. The CDR3 nucleotides read TGTGCCACCAGTGATCCGGGAGGTAGTACAGATACGCAGTATTTT. The encoded protein is CATSDPGGSTDTQYF. The chain recombines TRBV24-1 with TRBJ2-3; TRBD2 aligns across 7 bases. The CDR3 runs 15 residues. Trimming removed 3 bases from V and 3 bases from J; junction bases left unmatched: 5. CDR1 KGHDR and CDR2 SFDVKD come from the germline V gene.